This T cell receptor beta chain was sequenced for a study of blood T cell repertoires in COVID-19. Study summary: Acute-phase and convalescent COVID-19 samples originated in the United States, Italy and Spain. In each case, the material was cDNA or gDNA derived from T cells, B-cell-depleted T cells, or PBMCs.

In the authors' methods: Reference gene primer amplification in the assay estimated nucleated cell counts. The assay was immunoSEQ multiplex PCR, and TCRdb's table has in-frame clones only and misses some. V and J calls plus clone size are reproduced from that table; the DNA served to infer D and trimming. Among about 250,000 clones listed, around 88% were seen once. There are 13 residues in the CDR3. The V gene's germline CDR1 is MNHEY and CDR2 SMNVEV (reference sequence). V was pared by 3 bases and J by 10 bases, with 6 bases of the junction left unmatched. The TCR sequence derives from a woman between 25 and 40 years old with COVID-19, enrolled during active disease. The chain employs TRBV27 and TRBJ2-1; 7 bases map to TRBD2. Input material: peripheral blood. CDR3 in amino acids: CASSLGRGREQFF. CDR3 sequence (DNA): TGTGCCAGCAGTTTGGGGCGGGGGAGGGAGCAGTTCTTC.